This T cell receptor (beta chain) was sequenced during a study of shared clonotypes between healthy human individuals. Terminally differentiated effector memory CD45RA+ cells were excluded by CCR7 positive selection of CD45RO-negative cells. TCRdb keeps only in-frame clones here, not all; method: immunoSEQ multiplex PCR. The table includes roughly 2,000,000 clones, just over 90% detected once. The junction had 11 bases not matched to a gene; V was cut back by 4 bases and J by 5 bases. The germline gives CDR1 MNHEY, CDR2 SMNVEV (reference sequence). The CDR3 has 16 residues. Study results and caveats: Around 5% of naive CD4 clonotypes were common to four donors.

About this clone itself: The antigen is unknown.

V and J are TRBV27 and TRBJ2-7; 10 nucleotides align to TRBD1. The sample consisted of naive CD8+ T cells from PBMCs. The sequence derives from a man aged 18-30 years in good health. Some clones in this sample may be carry-over from other donors' samples. Written as DNA, the CDR3 is TGTGCCAGCAGTTCCGGACCGGGACAGGGGATCCACGAGCAGTACTTC. The encoded protein is CASSSGPGQGIHEQYF.